The entry that follows covers one T cell receptor (beta chain) sequence. The CDR3 length is 14 residues. Trimming removed 6 bases at V and 5 bases at J, with 14 bases between. Per the germline V gene, CDR1 is SNHLY and CDR2 is FYNNEI. This record belongs to a study of blood T cells in healthy people across ages. With a J-beta primer mix and a sample-barcoded 5' primer, a second PCR ran about 7 to 11 cycles. TCRdb fed the 5' RACE reads into MiXCR, producing one record per CDR3 protein. The sample records approximately 780,000 distinct CDR3 sequences, 20% to 30% being singletons. The same data also went into a second study, on T cells of mothers and their children.

Sequencing was done on a sample of blood. The TCR originated in a boy aged 5 to 17 in good health. The V gene is TRBV2, the J gene TRBJ2-1; a weak D match, TRBD2 (6 bases). CDR3 sequence reads: CASRNRDFDNEQFF. The CDR3 nucleotides read TGTGCCAGCAGAAACCGGGACTTCGACAATGAGCAGTTCTTC.